This T cell receptor beta chain is drawn from a study of vaccination and CD4 T cells after COVID-19. V lost 5 bases, J lost 1 base, and 8 bases lay in between. The CDR3 contains 13 residues. Germline assignment: CDR1 SGHTA and CDR2 FQGNSA. This clonotype appeared a single time. Its antigen remains unknown. No conserved phenylalanine or tryptophan is present at the end of the CDR3, so a read error is the likely explanation. Documented treatment: roughly nine-day PBMC culture with coronavirus spike peptide pools or control peptides (ViraFEST assay). Half the medium was replaced with fresh IL-2 medium on days 3 and 7. The study sequenced cultured CD4+ T cell DNA using the Oncomine TCR Beta short-read assay. The authors extracted genomic DNA from cultured CD4+ T cells. TCRdb reprocessed the PCR reads with MiXCR, giving one entry per CDR3 protein. The sample shows about 20,000 distinct CDR3 sequences, approximately 57% of them seen only once.

The receptor's source is a human donor who had recovered from COVID-19. The rearrangement joins TRBV7-2 to TRBJ1-2; a possible D gene is TRBD1 (5 bases). The sequencing used CD4+ T cells from blood, cultured in vitro, collected after SARS-CoV-2 vaccination. CDR3: CASSPTVNYGYTL. The CDR3 bases are TGTGCCAGCAGCCCGACAGTTAACTATGGCTACACCCTC.